These 12 T cell receptor beta chains were sequenced from one sample in a study of blood T cell repertoires in COVID-19. Generated by immunoSEQ multiplex PCR, the TCRdb table keeps only in-frame clones and is missing some. Of under 200,000 clones in the sample, roughly 90% were seen once. The material sequenced was peripheral blood. Source of these receptors: a man over 45 with acute or convalescent COVID-19.

The genes are TRBV3-1 (or the pseudogene TRBV3-2) and TRBJ2-7; unclear D gene. CDR3 length equals 12 residues. In germline, CDR1 is LGHDT, CDR2 YNNKEL (reference sequence). Between the trimmed V and J ends, which lost 4 bases and 0 bases, there was a span of 4 bases. This chain's CDR3 is CASSRYSYEQYF. DNA for the CDR3: TGTGCCAGCAGCCGCTACTCCTACGAGCAGTACTTC.

This chain links TRBV28 with TRBJ2-2; 9 bases are shared with TRBD2. This CDR3 has 18 amino acids. Germline loops: CDR1 MDHEN, CDR2 SYDVKM. Trimming cost V 3 bases and J 4 bases; bases outside gene matches: 12. CDR3 amino acids: CASSLSGVSGRRTGELFF. In DNA form, the CDR3 reads TGTGCCAGCAGTTTGAGTGGGGTTAGCGGGAGACGCACCGGGGAGCTGTTTTTT.

V and J are TRBV5-1 and TRBJ2-5, with TRBD1 as a possible D gene (5 bases). The ends were cut back, 3 bases at V and 5 bases at J, with 14 bases in the middle. Per germline, CDR1 SGHRS and CDR2 YFSETQ. The CDR3 loop spans 14 amino acids. This chain's CDR3 is CASSSRVGGETQYF. The CDR3 nucleotides are TGCGCCAGCAGCTCCAGGGTGGGCGGTGAGACCCAGTACTTC.

The genes are TRBV28 and TRBJ2-3; no firm D call. The CDR3 length is 14 residues. Germline V CDR1 and CDR2: MDHEN, SYDVKM. V was trimmed by 3 bases and J by 0 bases, leaving 7 bases between them. This chain's CDR3 is CASSLRPSTDTQYF. The CDR3 DNA follows: TGTGCCAGCAGTTTGCGGCCGAGCACAGATACGCAGTATTTT.

V and J are TRBV11-2 and TRBJ2-5; 9 nucleotides agree with TRBD1. CDR3 length: 16 residues. CDR1 is SGHAT, CDR2 FQNNGV, per germline. V gave up 5 bases and J gave up 4 bases; unmatched junction bases: 11. Here the CDR3 reads CASSPSGTGWAETQYF. CDR3 coding DNA: TGTGCCAGCAGCCCATCCGGGACAGGGTGGGCAGAGACCCAGTACTTC.

This sequence joins TRBV10-1 and TRBJ1-6; the D is unclear. Germline CDR1 and CDR2: WNHNN and SYGVQD (reference sequence). V was pared by 0 bases and J by 9 bases, with 6 bases between. This CDR3 contains 13 residues. The CDR3: CASSESRGSPLHF. The CDR3 nucleotides read TGCGCCAGCAGTGAGTCCCGGGGTTCACCCCTCCACTTT.

V and J are TRBV27 and TRBJ2-1; D is uncertain. The CDR3 loop spans 15 amino acids. V lost 3 bases and J 4 bases, leaving 13 bases between the germline ends. Germline V gene data show CDR1 as MNHEY and CDR2 as SMNVEV (reference sequence). DNA for the CDR3: TGTGCCAGCAGTTTGGAACCCAGCGTTTACAATGAGCAGTTCTTC. It translates to CASSLEPSVYNEQFF.

The V gene is TRBV12-3 or TRBV12-4, the J gene TRBJ2-2; 7 bases are a match to TRBD1. This CDR3 has 13 residues. The junction had 3 bases not matched to a gene; V was cut back by 9 bases and J by 2 bases. The CDR3 sequence: CASRTGNTGELFF. The CDR3 DNA reads as TGTGCCAGTCGGACAGGCAACACCGGGGAGCTGTTTTTT.

This clone was recorded a few times. The rearrangement links TRBV30 to TRBJ2-1; the D is unclear. Looked up from germline, CDR1 is GTSNPN and CDR2 is SVGIG (reference sequence). The CDR3 is 14 residues long. Trimming removed 0 bases at V and 6 bases at J, with 12 bases between. CDR3 DNA sequence: TGTGCCTGGAGTGTACCTGACTTGGGCAATGAGCAGTTCTTC. This sequence encodes CAWSVPDLGNEQFF.

The V gene is TRBV9, the J gene TRBJ1-1, with 8 bases fitting TRBD1. The CDR3 is 14 residues long. Germline lookup yields CDR1 SGDLS and CDR2 YYNGEE. V lost 3 bases, J lost 6 bases, and 7 bases stayed unmatched. DNA of the CDR3: TGTGCCAGCAGCGAGGCCGGACAGGGCTCTGAAGCTTTCTTT. Its translation: CASSEAGQGSEAFF.

This clone was seen only once. The rearrangement joins TRBV29-1 to TRBJ2-2, with TRBD1 as a possible D gene (5 bases). Trimming shortened V by 7 bases and J by 5 bases, and 11 bases separated the two germline ends. CDR1 SQVTM and CDR2 ANQGSEA come from the germline V gene. This CDR3 region has 12 residues. The CDR3 is CSGLGQTGELFF. Here the CDR3 DNA reads TGCAGCGGATTGGGGCAAACCGGGGAGCTGTTTTTT.

The J gene is TRBJ1-4, the V gene TRBV7-8; 8 bases are a match to TRBD1. Trimming took 5 bases from V and 8 from J; bases not matched to a gene: 4. This CDR3 comprises 13 residues. Germline assignment: CDR1 SGHVS and CDR2 FQNEAQ. The CDR3 protein is CASSRTGLEKLFF. The DNA for the CDR3 is TGTGCCAGCAGCCGGACAGGGCTGGAAAAACTGTTTTTT. Looking up the rest from reference TRBV7-8 and TRBJ1-4 gives the full variable domain: GAGVSQSPRYKVAKRGQDVALRCDPISGHVSLFWYQQALGQGPEFLTYFQNEAQLDKSGLPSDRFFAERPEGSVSTLKIQRTQQEDSAVYLCASSRTGLEKLFFGSGTQLSVL.